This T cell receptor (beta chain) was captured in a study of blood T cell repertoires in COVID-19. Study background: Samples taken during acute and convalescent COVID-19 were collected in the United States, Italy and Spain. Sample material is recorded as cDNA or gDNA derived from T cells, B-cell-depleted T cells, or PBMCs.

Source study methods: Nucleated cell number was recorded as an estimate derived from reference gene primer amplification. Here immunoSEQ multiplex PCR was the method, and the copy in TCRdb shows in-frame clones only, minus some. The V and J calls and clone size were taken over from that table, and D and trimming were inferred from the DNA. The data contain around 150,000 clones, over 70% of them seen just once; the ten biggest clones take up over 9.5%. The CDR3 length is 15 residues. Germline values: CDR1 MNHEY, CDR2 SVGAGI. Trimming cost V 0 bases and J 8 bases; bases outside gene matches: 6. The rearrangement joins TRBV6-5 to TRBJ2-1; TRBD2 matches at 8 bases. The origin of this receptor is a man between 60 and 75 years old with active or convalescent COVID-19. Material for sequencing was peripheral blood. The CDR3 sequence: CASSYSAGEFHEQFF. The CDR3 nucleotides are TGTGCCAGCAGTTACTCAGCGGGAGAATTCCATGAGCAGTTCTTC.